Following are 20 T cell receptor beta chains from one sample sequenced in a study of graft-versus-host responses after intestinal transplantation. Assay: immunoSEQ multiplex PCR; the TCRdb copy retains only in-frame clones and omits some. Here the sample spans 100,000 or so clones, under 95% being singletons. Antigens of these TCRs are unknown. The starting material was unstimulated CD8+ T cells sorted from spleen or lymph node cells, obtained before intestinal transplant. These receptors all stem from a human donor who received an intestinal transplant.

This chain links TRBV19 with TRBJ2-3; a possible D gene is TRBD2 (6 bases). V was cut by 6 bases and J by 2 bases, with 9 bases left in between. Germline loops: CDR1 LNHDA, CDR2 SQIVND (reference sequence). The length of the CDR3 is 13 residues. CDR3 sequence reads: CASSRDFTDTQYF. As DNA, the CDR3 is TGTGCCAGTAGCCGGGACTTCACAGATACGCAGTATTTT. The whole variable domain, remainder taken from reference TRBV19 and TRBJ2-3, is DGGITQSPKYLFRKEGQNVTLSCEQNLNHDAMYWYRQDPGQGLRLIYYSQIVNDFQKGDIAEGYSVSREKKESFPLTVTSAQKNPTAFYLCASSRDFTDTQYFGPGTRLTVL.

This rearrangement joins TRBV9 to TRBJ2-7, with a possible D match to TRBD1 (6 bases). Germline CDR1 SGDLS, CDR2 YYNGEE. CDR3 length: 14 amino acids. The V gene lost 2 bases and the J gene lost 2 bases, with 11 bases spanning the gap. This chain's CDR3 is CASSVGHQTYEQYF. The CDR3 DNA reads TGTGCCAGCAGCGTGGGACACCAGACCTACGAGCAGTACTTC.

The chain has TRBV30 and TRBJ1-3, with TRBD1 as a possible D gene (6 bases). This CDR3 is built from 13 residues. V lost 5 bases, J lost 8 bases, and 16 bases lay in between. CDR1 is GTSNPN, CDR2 SVGIG, per germline (reference sequence). CDR3 nucleotides: TGTGCCTGGTTAACAGGGCTCGGGGACACCATATATTTT. This gives the protein CAWLTGLGDTIYF.

The chain recombines TRBV18 with TRBJ2-1; TRBD1 matches 8 bases. The length of the CDR3 is 16 residues. CDR1 is KGHSH, CDR2 LQKENI, per germline. The J segment lost 5 bases and the V segment lost 6 bases, leaving 12 bases of the junction unmatched. CDR3 DNA: TGTGCCAGCTCCCATACTGGGACAGGTGAGGACAATGAGCAGTTCTTC. Amino acid sequence: CASSHTGTGEDNEQFF.

The chain employs TRBV29-1 and TRBJ1-2; tentatively, D is TRBD1 (6 bases). The germline V and J ends were trimmed by 3 bases and 8 bases, with 10 bases remaining between them. The CDR3 extends over 11 amino acids. Germline-derived CDR1 and CDR2 are SQVTM and ANQGSEA. The CDR3 nucleotides read TGCAGCGTTGAGACAACAGGGGGCTACACCTTC. Its protein product is CSVETTGGYTF. Supplemented by reference TRBV29-1 and TRBJ1-2, the full variable domain reads SAVISQKPSRDICQRGTSLTIQCQVDSQVTMMFWYRQQPGQSLTLIATANQGSEATYESGFVIDKFPISRPNLTFSTLTVSNMSPEDSSIYLCSVETTGGYTFGSGTRLTVV.

This chain links TRBV5-5 with TRBJ1-4, with TRBD1 matching over 11 bases. The V gene's germline CDR1 is SGHKS and CDR2 YYEKEE (reference sequence). With V trimmed by 4 bases and J by 8 bases, 10 bases remained unmatched. The CDR3 consists of 16 residues. CDR3 DNA: TGTGCCAGCAGCCTGGGGACAGGGGGAACGGGGGAAAAACTGTTTTTT. Its protein is CASSLGTGGTGEKLFF.

This chain links TRBV19 with TRBJ2-6; perhaps TRBD2 as D (6 bases). The length of the CDR3 is 19 residues. The V end was cut by 3 bases, the J end by 0 bases, with 18 bases between. Germline CDR1 reads LNHDA; CDR2 reads SQIVND (reference sequence). The CDR3 bases are TGTGCCAGTAGTATGTGGGCAGGGAGGTTAGACTCTGGGGCCAACGTCCTGACTTTC. Translated, it gives CASSMWAGRLDSGANVLTF.

The chain uses TRBV19 and TRBJ2-1; 10 nucleotides line up with TRBD2. Unmatched junction bases numbered 4, after V lost 3 bases and J lost 8 bases. CDR3 length: 14 amino acids. Germline V gene sequence: CDR1 LNHDA, CDR2 SQIVND (reference sequence). CDR3: CASSIPGTSDEQFF. CDR3 in DNA: TGTGCCAGTAGTATCCCCGGGACTAGCGATGAGCAGTTCTTC.

As for this clone: Sequence at one end of the junction differs from germline and may be a read error. The chain has TRBV6-1 and TRBJ2-7; tentative D call: TRBD1 (6 bases). This CDR3 is 16 amino acids long. Germline-derived CDR1 and CDR2 are MNHNS and SASEGT. CDR3 DNA sequence: TGTGCCAGCAGCGAAGACGGGTGGACAGATACCTACGAGCAGTACTTC. It encodes CASSEDGWTDTYEQYF.

The table lists this clone with a count of one. The chain employs TRBV7-6 and TRBJ2-5; 8 nucleotides agree with TRBD2. The CDR3 covers 16 residues. Germline CDR1 is SGHVS and CDR2 is FNYEAQ. Trimming at V came to 7 bases and at J to 7 bases, leaving 17 bases not matched to a gene. The CDR3 DNA is TGTGCCAGCACGGGATCCAGCGGGGGCCCAATAGCGACCCAGTACTTC. Encoded protein: CASTGSSGGPIATQYF.

The gene calls are TRBV30 and TRBJ2-1, with unresolved D. The germline V gene has CDR1 GTSNPN and CDR2 SVGIG (reference sequence). The CDR3 consists of 14 residues. The V end lost 1 base, the J end lost 0 bases, and 7 bases lay between the germline ends. This CDR3 reads CAWSDVSSYNEQFF. DNA for the CDR3: TGTGCCTGGAGTGATGTATCCTCCTACAATGAGCAGTTCTTC.

About this clone: At one boundary the junction diverges from the germline segment, which might be a read error. The rearrangement links TRBV2 to TRBJ2-1; D is perhaps TRBD2 (5 bases). The germline CDR1 and CDR2 sequences are SNHLY and FYNNEI. The CDR3 spans 11 residues. In nucleotides, the CDR3 is TGCGCCGTTAGCGTTCGGGATGAGCAGTTCTTC. This gives the protein CAVSVRDEQFF.

The rearrangement joins TRBV7-9 to TRBJ1-1; D remains unclear. The CDR3 has 13 residues. Germline assignment: CDR1 SEHNR and CDR2 FQNEAQ (reference sequence). V was pared by 0 bases and J by 1 base, with 3 bases between. The CDR3 sequence: CASSLAGNTEAFF. DNA of the CDR3: TGTGCCAGCAGCTTAGCCGGGAACACTGAAGCTTTCTTT.

The chain is built from TRBV7-9 and TRBJ2-3; D remains ambiguous. Per germline, CDR1 SEHNR and CDR2 FQNEAQ (reference sequence). V was shortened by 5 bases and J by 0 bases, with 9 bases between the two germline ends. The CDR3 loop spans 14 amino acids. Written as DNA, the CDR3 is TGTGCCAGCAGCACCACAAGTAGCACAGATACGCAGTATTTT. This translates into CASSTTSSTDTQYF.

The chain carries TRBV5-8 and TRBJ1-1; D unresolved. This CDR3 has 15 residues. V lost 6 bases and J 1 base, leaving 16 bases between the germline ends. Per the germline V gene, CDR1 is SGHTS and CDR2 is YDEGEE. CDR3 loop: CASTMSSRSNTEAFF. In DNA, the CDR3 is TGTGCCAGCACTATGAGTAGTCGGTCGAACACTGAAGCTTTCTTT.

This clone appeared once. The rearrangement uses TRBV11-3 and TRBJ2-5; TRBD1 matches 9 bases. The end of the DNA is better explained by TRBJ2-7, so the J call may be wrong. This CDR3 is 14 amino acids long. Germline V gene data show CDR1 as SGHNT and CDR2 as YENEEA. As DNA, the CDR3 is TGTGCCAGCATGGACCGACAGGGGGCCTACGAGCAGTACTTC. Protein sequence: CASMDRQGAYEQYF.

This clone was seen only once. The V gene is TRBV30, the J gene TRBJ2-1, with D possibly TRBD2 on 6 matching bases. V lost 5 bases and J lost 0, with 8 bases in between. This CDR3 contains 13 residues. Germline-derived CDR1 and CDR2 are GTSNPN and SVGIG (reference sequence). The CDR3 coding sequence is TGTGCCTGGGTAGCGGACTCCTACAATGAGCAGTTCTTC. This translates into CAWVADSYNEQFF.

This chain connects TRBV29-1 to TRBJ1-2; D ambiguous. Germline V lookup: CDR1 SQVTM, CDR2 ANQGSEA. Trimming removed 0 bases at V and 8 bases at J, with 13 bases between. This CDR3 comprises 13 residues. The CDR3 region has the DNA TGCAGCGTTGAAGATAGTATCCCCGGGGGCTACACCTTC. This encodes CSVEDSIPGGYTF.

J is TRBJ1-1 and V is TRBV5-6; 10 positions match TRBD1. J lost 1 base, V lost 2 bases, and 2 bases had no gene match. Germline V lookup: CDR1 SGHDT, CDR2 YYEEEE. The CDR3 runs 15 residues. Written as DNA, the CDR3 is TGTGCCAGCAGCTTAGGGACAGGGGCGAACACTGAAGCTTTCTTT. It encodes CASSLGTGANTEAFF.

CDR3 region: CASSQEWARVGNTGELFF. CDR3 DNA: TGCGCCAGCAGCCAAGAATGGGCGAGGGTCGGAAACACCGGGGAGCTGTTTTTT. This chain uses TRBV4-3 with TRBJ2-2; possibly TRBD2 for D (5 bases). Trimming removed 0 bases from V and 2 bases from J, with 16 bases in between. This CDR3 is built from 18 residues. Germline CDR1 and CDR2: LGHNA and YSLEER.